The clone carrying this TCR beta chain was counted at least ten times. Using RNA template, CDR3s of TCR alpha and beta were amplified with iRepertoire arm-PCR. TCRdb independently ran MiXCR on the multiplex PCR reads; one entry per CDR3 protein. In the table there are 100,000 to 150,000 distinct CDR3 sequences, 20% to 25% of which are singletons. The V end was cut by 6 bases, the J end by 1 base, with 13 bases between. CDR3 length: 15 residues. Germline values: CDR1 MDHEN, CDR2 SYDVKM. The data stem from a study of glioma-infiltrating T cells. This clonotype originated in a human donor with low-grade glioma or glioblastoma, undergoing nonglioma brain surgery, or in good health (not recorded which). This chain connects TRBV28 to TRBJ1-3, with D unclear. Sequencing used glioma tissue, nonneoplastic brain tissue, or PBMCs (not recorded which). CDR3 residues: CASRQSSGSGNTIYF. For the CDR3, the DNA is TGTGCCAGCAGGCAGAGCAGTGGATCTGGAAACACCATATATTTT.